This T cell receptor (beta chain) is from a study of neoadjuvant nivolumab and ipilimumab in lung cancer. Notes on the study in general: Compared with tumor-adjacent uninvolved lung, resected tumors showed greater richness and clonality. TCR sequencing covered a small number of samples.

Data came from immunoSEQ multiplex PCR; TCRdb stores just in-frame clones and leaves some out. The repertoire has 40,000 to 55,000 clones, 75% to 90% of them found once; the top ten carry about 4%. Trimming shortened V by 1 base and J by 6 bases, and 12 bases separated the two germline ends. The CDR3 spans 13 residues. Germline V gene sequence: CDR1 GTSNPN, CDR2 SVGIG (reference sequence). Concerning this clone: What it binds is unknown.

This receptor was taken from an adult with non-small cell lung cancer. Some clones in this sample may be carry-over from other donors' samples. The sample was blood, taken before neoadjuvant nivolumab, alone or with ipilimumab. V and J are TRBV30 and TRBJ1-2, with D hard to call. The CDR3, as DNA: TGTGCCTGGAGTGGCCTGGGTTCGGATGGCTACACCTTC. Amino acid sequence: CAWSGLGSDGYTF.